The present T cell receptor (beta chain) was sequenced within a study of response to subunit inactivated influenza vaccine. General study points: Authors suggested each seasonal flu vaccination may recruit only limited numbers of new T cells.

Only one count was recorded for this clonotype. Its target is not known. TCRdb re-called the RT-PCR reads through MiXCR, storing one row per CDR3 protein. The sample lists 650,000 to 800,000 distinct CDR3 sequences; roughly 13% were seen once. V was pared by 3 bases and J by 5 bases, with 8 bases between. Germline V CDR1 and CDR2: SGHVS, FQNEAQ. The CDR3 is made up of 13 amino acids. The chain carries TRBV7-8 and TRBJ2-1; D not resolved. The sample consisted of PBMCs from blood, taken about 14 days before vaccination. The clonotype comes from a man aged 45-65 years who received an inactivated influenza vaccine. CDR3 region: CASSFPLNNEQFF. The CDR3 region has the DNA TGTGCCAGCAGCTTCCCCCTTAACAATGAGCAGTTCTTC.